The source of this T cell receptor (beta chain) is a study of T cell changes during pregnancy in multiple sclerosis. Here immunoSEQ multiplex PCR was the method, and the copy in TCRdb shows in-frame clones only, minus some. The sample consists of 40,000 to 45,000 clones, around 94% of them appearing once. About this clone itself: The germline gene is not matched at one end of the junction; a read error may be the cause.

Germline-derived CDR1 and CDR2 are SGHNT and YYREEE (reference sequence). The CDR3 has 18 amino acids. This chain uses TRBV5-4 with TRBJ2-6; 7 bases are a match to TRBD1. The TCR was taken from a female donor with multiple sclerosis, enrolled in a pregnancy study. The sequencing sample was made of peripheral blood. CDR3 protein: CASSLARDSSSGTNVLTF. The CDR3 DNA reads as TGTGCCAGCAGCTTGGCCCGGGACAGCAGCTCTGGGACCAACGTCCTGACTTTC.